This TCR beta chain appears in the sequencing data of a study of control samples from healthy donors and cancer patients. Data came from immunoSEQ multiplex PCR; TCRdb stores just in-frame clones and leaves some out. This sample carries more than 85,000 clones, more than 85% of them seen once, and the ten largest clones take approximately 15%. V shed 7 bases and J 2 bases; nucleotides not matched to a gene: 5. CDR1 LNHDA and CDR2 SQIVND come from the germline V gene (reference sequence). The CDR3 is 15 amino acids. The sequence was collected from a woman aged 45-60 years in good health. V and J are TRBV19 and TRBJ2-6; 7 bases fit TRBD2. The source material was blood. CDR3 DNA: TGTGCCAGTAAGGAGACTAGCACTGGGGCCAACGTCCTGACTTTC. This encodes CASKETSTGANVLTF.